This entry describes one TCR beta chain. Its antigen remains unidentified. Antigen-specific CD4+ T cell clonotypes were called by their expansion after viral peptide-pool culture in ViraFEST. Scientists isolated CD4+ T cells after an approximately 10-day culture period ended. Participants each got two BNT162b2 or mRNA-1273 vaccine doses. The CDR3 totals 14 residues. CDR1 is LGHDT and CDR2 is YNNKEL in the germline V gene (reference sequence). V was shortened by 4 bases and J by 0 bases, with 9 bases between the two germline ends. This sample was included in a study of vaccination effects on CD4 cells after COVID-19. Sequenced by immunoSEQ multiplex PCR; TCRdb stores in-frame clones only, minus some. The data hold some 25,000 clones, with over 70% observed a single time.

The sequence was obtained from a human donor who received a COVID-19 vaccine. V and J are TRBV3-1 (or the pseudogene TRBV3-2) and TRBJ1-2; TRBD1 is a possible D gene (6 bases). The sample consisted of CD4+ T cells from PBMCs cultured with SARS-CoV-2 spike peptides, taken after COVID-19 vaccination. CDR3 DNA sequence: TGTGCCAGCAGCCCAAGACAGGCTAACTATGGCTACACCTTC. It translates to CASSPRQANYGYTF.